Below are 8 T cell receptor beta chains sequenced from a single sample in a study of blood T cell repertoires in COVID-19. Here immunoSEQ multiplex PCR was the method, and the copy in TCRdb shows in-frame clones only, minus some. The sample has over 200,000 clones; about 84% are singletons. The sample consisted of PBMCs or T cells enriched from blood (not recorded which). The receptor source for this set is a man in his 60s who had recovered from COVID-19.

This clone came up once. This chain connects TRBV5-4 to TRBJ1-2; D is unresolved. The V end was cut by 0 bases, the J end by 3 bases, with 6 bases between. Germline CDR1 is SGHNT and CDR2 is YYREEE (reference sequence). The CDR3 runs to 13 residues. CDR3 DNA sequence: TGTGCCAGCAGCTTGGTGGCAGACTATGGCTACACCTTC. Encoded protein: CASSLVADYGYTF.

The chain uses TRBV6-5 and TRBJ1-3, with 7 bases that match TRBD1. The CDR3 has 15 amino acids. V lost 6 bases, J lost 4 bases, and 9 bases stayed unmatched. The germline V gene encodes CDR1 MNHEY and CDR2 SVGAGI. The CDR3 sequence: CASSHRGVEGNTIYF. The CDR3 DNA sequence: TGTGCCAGCAGCCACAGGGGTGTGGAAGGAAACACCATATATTTT.

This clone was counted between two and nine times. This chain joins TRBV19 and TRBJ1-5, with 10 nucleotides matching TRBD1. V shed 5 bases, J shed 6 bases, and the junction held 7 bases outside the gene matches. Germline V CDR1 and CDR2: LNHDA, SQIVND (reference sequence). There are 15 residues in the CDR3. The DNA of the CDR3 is TGTGCCAGTAGTCTCCGGGACAGGGGCGTTCAGCCCCAGCATTTT. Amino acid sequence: CASSLRDRGVQPQHF.

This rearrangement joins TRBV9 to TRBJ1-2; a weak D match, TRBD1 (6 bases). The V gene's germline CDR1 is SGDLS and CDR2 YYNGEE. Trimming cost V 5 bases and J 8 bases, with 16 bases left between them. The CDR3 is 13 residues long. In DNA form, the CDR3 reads TGTGCCAGCAGTCAAACAGGGTGGGAAGGCTACACCTTC. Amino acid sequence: CASSQTGWEGYTF. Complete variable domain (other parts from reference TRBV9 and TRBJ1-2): DSGVTQTPKHLITATGQRVTLRCSPRSGDLSVYWYQQSLDQGLQFLIQYYNGEERAKGNILERFSAQQFPDLHSELNLSSLELGDSALYFCASSQTGWEGYTFGSGTRLTVV.

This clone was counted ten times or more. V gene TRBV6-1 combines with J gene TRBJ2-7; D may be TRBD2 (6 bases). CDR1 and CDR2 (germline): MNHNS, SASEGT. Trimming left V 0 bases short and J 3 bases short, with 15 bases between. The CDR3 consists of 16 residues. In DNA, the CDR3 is TGTGCCAGCAGTGAAGCCGGAGGCGGGGCCCGCTACGAGCAGTACTTC. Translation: CASSEAGGGARYEQYF.

The CDR3 loop is CASSDLLAGATNEKLFF. The CDR3 DNA reads as TGTGCCAGCAGTGACCTACTTGCGGGCGCAACTAATGAAAAACTGTTTTTT. The rearrangement uses TRBV6-1 and TRBJ1-4, with D unclear. This CDR3 has 17 amino acids. The germline V gene has CDR1 MNHNS and CDR2 SASEGT. Trimming took off 3 bases at V and 0 bases at J, with 14 bases between the two ends.

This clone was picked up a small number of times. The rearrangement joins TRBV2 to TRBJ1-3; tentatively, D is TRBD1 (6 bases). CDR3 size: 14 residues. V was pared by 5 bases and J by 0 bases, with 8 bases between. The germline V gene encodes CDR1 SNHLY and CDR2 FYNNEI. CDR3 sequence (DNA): TGTGCCAGCAGTAACAGGGTCTCTGGAAACACCATATATTTT. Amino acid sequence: CASSNRVSGNTIYF.

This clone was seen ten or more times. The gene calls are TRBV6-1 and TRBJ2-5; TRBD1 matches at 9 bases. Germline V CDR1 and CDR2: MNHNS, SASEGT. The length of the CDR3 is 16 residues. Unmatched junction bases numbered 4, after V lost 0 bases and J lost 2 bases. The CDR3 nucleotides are TGTGCCAGCAGTGAAGCGACAGGGGGTGTACAAGAGACCCAGTACTTC. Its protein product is CASSEATGGVQETQYF.